Listed here are 15 T cell receptor beta chains from one sample, sequenced in a study of cytomegalovirus exposure and HLA in healthy donors. PCR used 60 Vbeta primers and 13 Jbeta primers. Sequenced by immunoSEQ multiplex PCR; TCRdb stores in-frame clones only, minus some. The listing records approximately 130,000 clones. The specimen sequenced was PBMCs. The source of these receptors is a woman aged 55-70 years in good health and CMV-seronegative.

Comments on this clone: Its ends do not fully match the called genes, so a read error is possible. The V gene is TRBV5-1, the J gene TRBJ1-1; a possible D gene is TRBD1 (5 bases). The CDR3 spans 15 residues. In germline, CDR1 is SGHRS, CDR2 YFSETQ. The CDR3 nucleotides are TGCGCCAGCAGCCCGGACAACTTAGTGAACACTGGAGCTTTCTTT. It is translated as CASSPDNLVNTGAFF.

V and J are TRBV5-1 and TRBJ1-3, with TRBD1 as a possible D gene (5 bases). V was pared by 4 bases and J by 0 bases, with 17 bases between. The CDR3 has 17 amino acids. Germline V gene data show CDR1 as SGHRS and CDR2 as YFSETQ. CDR3 loop: CASSQFDRLASGNTIYF. The CDR3 bases are TGCGCCAGCAGCCAATTTGACAGACTGGCCTCTGGAAACACCATATATTTT.

The chain couples TRBV10-3 to TRBJ1-1; 8 bases line up with TRBD1. In germline, CDR1 is ENHRY, CDR2 SYGVKD. The ends lost 3 bases at V and 10 bases at J; junction bases unmatched: 7. The length of the CDR3 is 13 residues. The CDR3 reads CAISDSSDRAAFF. CDR3 nucleotides: TGTGCCATCAGTGATTCTTCGGACAGGGCAGCTTTCTTT.

The chain couples TRBV19 to TRBJ2-5; 7 nucleotides match TRBD2. The CDR3 covers 13 residues. With 4 bases clipped from V and 1 base from J, the junction kept 0 bases outside the gene matches. Germline assignment: CDR1 LNHDA and CDR2 SQIVND (reference sequence). The CDR3 DNA is TGTGCCAGTAGTACTAGCGGCCAAGAGACCCAGTACTTC. Amino acid sequence: CASSTSGQETQYF.

The chain combines TRBV4-1 with TRBJ1-2; TRBD1 is a possible D gene (6 bases). The ends were cut back, 1 base at V and 7 bases at J, with 13 bases in the middle. The germline V gene encodes CDR1 MGHRA and CDR2 YSYEKL. The CDR3 length is 14 residues. Written as DNA, the CDR3 is TGCGCCAGCAGCCAAGGTGGGGGGGCCCGTGGCTACACCTTC. Its protein product is CASSQGGGARGYTF.

This chain links TRBV9 with TRBJ2-2; 14 bases are shared with TRBD2. V dropped 0 bases and J dropped 1; count of bases not matched to a gene: 11. Germline-derived CDR1 and CDR2 are SGDLS and YYNGEE. This CDR3 has 21 residues. CDR3 amino acids: CASSVDSPGLAGGRNTGELFF. In DNA, the CDR3 is TGTGCCAGCAGCGTAGACTCCCCAGGACTAGCGGGAGGTAGGAACACCGGGGAGCTGTTTTTT.

The V and J genes are TRBV11-2 and TRBJ2-7; D possibly corresponds to TRBD2 (6 bases). The CDR3 contains 15 residues. V was shortened by 5 bases and J by 0 bases, with 14 bases between the two germline ends. CDR1 is SGHAT, CDR2 FQNNGV, per germline. The CDR3 sequence: CASSPRGGTSYEQYF. The CDR3 DNA reads TGTGCCAGCAGCCCGAGGGGCGGGACCTCCTACGAGCAGTACTTC.

The J gene is TRBJ2-7, the V gene TRBV30; 12 bases match TRBD2. CDR1 is GTSNPN, CDR2 SVGIG, per germline (reference sequence). The CDR3 covers 14 residues. Unmatched junction bases numbered 4, after V lost 2 bases and J lost 5 bases. In DNA, the CDR3 is TGTGCCTGGAGTAAGTCTAGCGGGAGGGACGAGCAGTACTTC. Protein: CAWSKSSGRDEQYF.

This chain uses TRBV7-9 with TRBJ1-4; D is unresolved. The ends were cut back, 4 bases at V and 8 bases at J, with 5 bases in the middle. This CDR3 is 11 amino acids long. Germline V lookup: CDR1 SEHNR, CDR2 FQNEAQ (reference sequence). CDR3 coding DNA: TGTGCCAGCAGCTCCCAGGAAAAACTGTTTTTT. This codes for CASSSQEKLFF.

The V call is TRBV5-4, the J call TRBJ2-2; 8 bases map to TRBD2. Germline CDR1 reads SGHNT; CDR2 reads YYREEE (reference sequence). This CDR3 comprises 17 residues. The trim removed 3 bases at V and 0 bases at J, leaving 7 bases unmatched. The CDR3 here is CASSSPGGLANTGELFF. The CDR3 DNA reads as TGTGCCAGCAGCTCCCCGGGGGGACTAGCGAACACCGGGGAGCTGTTTTTT.

The CDR3 sequence is CASSQVGVPYEQYF. DNA for the CDR3: TGCGCCAGCAGCCAAGTCGGGGTCCCCTACGAGCAGTACTTC. This chain connects TRBV4-1 to TRBJ2-7, with D possibly TRBD2 on 5 matching bases. CDR1 is MGHRA and CDR2 is YSYEKL in the germline V gene. Between the trimmed V and J ends, which lost 1 base and 2 bases, there was a span of 9 bases. This CDR3 contains 14 residues.

V usage is TRBV7-9 and J usage is TRBJ1-3; perhaps TRBD1 as D (5 bases). The V end lost 10 bases, the J end lost 7 bases, and 26 bases lay between the germline ends. Germline-derived CDR1 and CDR2 are SEHNR and FQNEAQ (reference sequence). The CDR3 runs 16 residues. The CDR3 protein is CATKKAGPPSWNTIYF. DNA of the CDR3: TGTGCCACCAAAAAGGCGGGACCTCCCTCATGGAACACCATATATTTT. The full variable domain, with the rest looked up from reference TRBV7-9 and TRBJ1-3, is DTGVSQNPRHKITKRGQNVTFRCDPISEHNRLYWYRQTLGQGPEFLTYFQNEAQLEKSRLLSDRFSAERPKGSFSTLEIQRTEQGDSAMYLCATKKAGPPSWNTIYFGEGSWLTVV.

The chain uses TRBV4-2 and TRBJ2-1, with 9 bases matching TRBD2. V dropped 4 bases and J dropped 2; count of bases not matched to a gene: 6. This CDR3 comprises 16 residues. Germline V CDR1 and CDR2: LGHNA, YNFKEQ. CDR3 sequence (DNA): TGTGCCAGCAGCCCAGGGACTAGCAAACCCTACAATGAGCAGTTCTTC. Amino acids: CASSPGTSKPYNEQFF.

The V and J genes are TRBV14 and TRBJ1-1; TRBD1 agrees at 7 bases. The germline V gene has CDR1 SGHDN and CDR2 FVKESK. Trimming removed 5 bases from V and 1 base from J; junction bases left unmatched: 10. The CDR3 sequence is 16 residues long. The CDR3 loop is CASSGGTGTENTEAFF. CDR3 DNA: TGTGCCAGCAGCGGCGGCACCGGGACAGAGAACACTGAAGCTTTCTTT.

The chain employs TRBV5-6 and TRBJ2-1; tentative D call: TRBD1 (6 bases). The V and J ends lost 0 bases and 2 bases respectively, with 6 bases between them. The CDR3 runs to 14 residues. CDR1 is SGHDT and CDR2 is YYEEEE in the germline V gene. CDR3 DNA sequence: TGTGCCAGCAGCTTGGGACAGGCCTACAATGAGCAGTTCTTC. Amino acid sequence: CASSLGQAYNEQFF. Together with reference TRBV5-6 and TRBJ2-1, the CDR3 gives the full variable domain: DAGVTQSPTHLIKTRGQQVTLRCSPKSGHDTVSWYQQALGQGPQFIFQYYEEEERQRGNFPDRFSGHQFPNYSSELNVNALLLGDSALYLCASSLGQAYNEQFFGPGTRLTVL.